Sequencing of this T cell receptor beta chain was carried out in a study of T cell repertoires in cytomegalovirus infection. Study observations and caveats: Clonotypes of TCR beta that were HLA-C-restricted and CMV-specific dominated the ex vivo response.

On this clonotype: The antigen is unknown.

In TCRdb, the reads were re-called with MiXCR into one record per CDR3 protein. The sample includes fewer than 1,000,000 distinct CDR3 sequences, approximately 31% seen only once; the top ten take around an eighth. V lost 5 bases, J lost 8 bases, and 22 bases lay in between. Germline V gives CDR1 SNHLY, CDR2 FYNNEI. The CDR3 length is 17 residues. This receptor was identified in a human donor in good health (CMV status not recorded). Some clones in this sample may be carry-over from other donors' samples. This sample comprised cultured CD8+ T cells from PBMCs, obtained from culture after CMV antigen stimulation. The chain is built from TRBV2 and TRBJ1-6; D perhaps matches TRBD1 (5 bases). The CDR3 protein is CASSQVLPLRDDSPLHF. Here the CDR3 DNA reads TGTGCCAGCAGTCAAGTTCTCCCGTTAAGGGACGATTCACCCCTCCACTTT.